This T cell receptor (beta chain) stems from a study of T cells expressing NK-cell markers. Overall study findings and caveats: NKG2C+ dominant clonotype frequencies in roughly six donors were roughly 1.0-7.5% of CD8+ T cells.

After re-calling the 5' RACE reads, TCRdb lists one entry per CDR3 protein, DNA absent. Its table lists 400,000 to 550,000 distinct CDR3 sequences. About this clonotype: What it binds is not known.

The sequenced sample consisted of blood T cells: a sorted CD56 or NKG2C T cell subset, CD4+ or CD8+ T cells, or bulk PBMC T cells (not recorded which). The sequence came from a woman aged 18 to 69 in good health.

The CDR3 is CSAREPGTSPLHF. The rearrangement joins TRBV20-1 to TRBJ1-6; without DNA, the TCRdb call of TRBD1 cannot be checked. The CDR3 consists of 13 residues. Germline CDR1 DFQATT, CDR2 SNEGSKA (reference sequence).